Shown below are 9 T cell receptor beta chains from a single sample sequenced in a study of metastatic and nonmetastatic thyroid tumors. TCRdb re-processed the PCR reads through MiXCR. The sample has approximately 14,000 clones, just under 35% seen once. Patients underwent thyroid surgery, and none had received any treatment before it. The sequenced sample consisted of tumor tissue. These receptors were collected from a male donor with papillary thyroid cancer or a benign thyroid nodule (not recorded which). Some clones in this sample may be carry-over from other donors' samples.

The chain has TRBV5-1 and TRBJ1-5; TRBD1 aligns across 8 bases. After removal of 8 bases from V and 4 bases from J, the junction contained 26 bases not matched to a gene. The CDR3 spans 20 residues. CDR1 is SGHRS and CDR2 is YFSETQ in the germline V gene. CDR3 sequence reads: CASLLSGPGGAPYGNQPQHF. The CDR3 region has the DNA TGCGCCAGTCTCCTCAGTGGGCCAGGGGGCGCCCCTTACGGGAATCAGCCCCAGCATTTT.

This clone was counted many times. The rearrangement uses TRBV28 and TRBJ1-1, with D possibly being TRBD1 (5 bases). There are 17 residues in the CDR3. V gave up 5 bases and J gave up 0 bases, with 19 bases separating them. Germline V CDR1 and CDR2: MDHEN, SYDVKM. The CDR3, as DNA: TGTGCCAGCAGTCACATCAGGGCACGGTACATGAACACTGAAGCTTTCTTT. This encodes CASSHIRARYMNTEAFF.

This clone was recorded at least ten times. The chain is built from TRBV18 and TRBJ1-1; D ambiguous. The germline CDR1 and CDR2 sequences are KGHSH and LQKENI. V was pared by 3 bases and J by 4 bases, with 12 bases between. The CDR3 covers 14 residues. CDR3 DNA: TGTGCCAGCTCACCTCCGGCGCAGAGCACTGAAGCTTTCTTT. It encodes CASSPPAQSTEAFF.

This clone is medium-sized. The V call is TRBV5-1, the J call TRBJ1-6; tentative D call: TRBD1 (6 bases). The V gene lost 4 bases and the J gene lost 10 bases, with 18 bases spanning the gap. Germline CDR1 SGHRS, CDR2 YFSETQ. CDR3 length: 15 amino acids. The CDR3 DNA reads TGCGCCAGCAGCAGCCGGGAAGCGGGGACATCACCCCTCCACTTT. This sequence encodes CASSSREAGTSPLHF.

The V and J genes are TRBV7-9 and TRBJ2-7, with D maybe TRBD2 (6 bases). The CDR3 has 13 amino acids. Trimming removed 9 bases at V and 3 bases at J, with 15 bases between. The germline gives CDR1 SEHNR, CDR2 FQNEAQ (reference sequence). The CDR3 region has the DNA TGTGCCAGGACACGGGGCGGGGACTACGAGCAGTACTTC. This gives the protein CARTRGGDYEQYF.

This clone has only one observation. The rearrangement joins TRBV20-1 to TRBJ2-3; D gene ambiguous. The V and J ends lost 3 bases and 0 bases respectively, with 22 bases between them. Germline CDR1 and CDR2: DFQATT and SNEGSKA (reference sequence). The CDR3 spans 18 residues. CDR3 in amino acids: CSAREALWVHPSTDTQYF. In DNA, the CDR3 is TGCAGTGCTAGGGAAGCGCTGTGGGTTCACCCTAGCACAGATACGCAGTATTTT.

This clone came up once. Germline and junction disagree at one end, which may indicate a read error. CDR3 protein: CAISDSTWEETQNF. The CDR3 coding sequence is TGTGCCATCAGTGACTCGACCTGGGAAGAGACCCAGAACTTC. The V call is TRBV10-3, the J call TRBJ2-5, with D unclear. Per the germline V gene, CDR1 is ENHRY and CDR2 is SYGVKD. This CDR3 is 14 amino acids long.

The chain links TRBV4-1 to TRBJ1-5; no firm D call. Germline V gives CDR1 MGHRA, CDR2 YSYEKL. The length of the CDR3 is 15 residues. Between the trimmed V and J ends, which lost 0 bases and 1 base, there was a span of 7 bases. The CDR3 sequence: CASSQDGGSNQPQHF. CDR3 DNA sequence: TGCGCCAGCAGCCAAGATGGTGGGAGCAATCAGCCCCAGCATTTT.

This clone was counted many times. The chain has TRBV12-3 or TRBV12-4 and TRBJ1-5; 7 bases are a match to TRBD1. The CDR3 is 16 amino acids. Unmatched junction bases numbered 11, after V lost 5 bases and J lost 4 bases. CDR3 nucleotides: TGTGCCAGCAGTACCCGGGGAGGGGGCTATAATCAGCCCCAGCATTTT. Protein: CASSTRGGGYNQPQHF.